These 19 T cell receptor beta chains originate from one sample sequenced in a study of shared clonotypes between healthy human individuals. The repertoire was sequenced with immunoSEQ multiplex PCR; TCRdb's copy has only in-frame clones and lacks some. The sample has 1.5 million to 2.5 million clones; approximately 94% are singletons. CD8 cells classed as naive were CD45RO-negative and positively selected for CCR7, excluding terminally differentiated effector memory CD45RA+ cells. The source material was naive CD8+ T cells sorted from blood. The receptors were sampled from a man younger than 35 in good health.

V and J are TRBV18 and TRBJ2-7; D tentatively reads TRBD1 or TRBD2 (5 bases each). The CDR3 has 15 residues. V lost 6 bases and J 1 base, leaving 16 bases between the germline ends. CDR1 and CDR2 (germline): KGHSH, LQKENI. The CDR3 nucleotides read TGTGCCAGCTCGTCTGAACCGGGACCGTCCTACGAGCAGTACTTC. This translates into CASSSEPGPSYEQYF.

This sequence joins TRBV7-6 and TRBJ1-1; tentative D call: TRBD1 (5 bases). The CDR3 sequence is 15 residues long. V shed 1 base and J shed 1 base, with 10 bases lying between them. Per the germline V gene, CDR1 is SGHVS and CDR2 is FNYEAQ. CDR3 in amino acids: CASSLEPGWNTEAFF. In DNA, the CDR3 is TGTGCCAGCAGCTTAGAGCCAGGGTGGAACACTGAAGCTTTCTTT.

The rearrangement links TRBV2 to TRBJ1-1; unclear D gene. The CDR3 sequence is 14 residues long. The ends were cut back, 4 bases at V and 3 bases at J, with 12 bases in the middle. In germline, CDR1 is SNHLY, CDR2 FYNNEI. CDR3 in amino acids: CASSGSQEDTEAFF. The CDR3 DNA is TGTGCCAGCAGTGGATCCCAAGAGGACACTGAAGCTTTCTTT.

The chain is built from TRBV27 and TRBJ1-2; weak D call: TRBD1 (5 bases). From germline, CDR1 is MNHEY and CDR2 SMNVEV (reference sequence). V was clipped by 6 bases and J by 5 bases, with 13 bases between them. This CDR3 has 13 residues. The CDR3 nucleotides read TGTGCCAGCAGACCCGGGACCGGGTATGGCTACACCTTC. It is translated as CASRPGTGYGYTF.

This clone was picked up one time. The V and J genes are TRBV6-5 and TRBJ2-7; D is possibly TRBD1 or TRBD2 (5 bases each). V dropped 11 bases and J dropped 1 base, with 15 bases sitting between them. The germline CDR1 and CDR2 sequences are MNHEY and SVGAGI. This CDR3 has 13 amino acids. CDR3 in amino acids: CASVAEGSYEQYF. CDR3 sequence (DNA): TGTGCCTCAGTAGCCGAGGGGTCCTACGAGCAGTACTTC.

This chain joins TRBV6-6 and TRBJ1-2, with D maybe TRBD1 (5 bases). There are 12 residues in the CDR3. Germline loops: CDR1 MNHNY, CDR2 SVGAGI (reference sequence). V gave up 7 bases and J gave up 6 bases, with 12 bases separating them. The CDR3 region has the DNA TGTGCCAGCACCTCAGGAGGGGATGGCTACACCTTC. As protein: CASTSGGDGYTF.

The chain combines TRBV6-5 with TRBJ2-1; tentatively, D is TRBD1 or TRBD2 (5 bases each). There are 14 residues in the CDR3. Trimming stripped 1 base from V and 4 bases from J, with 8 bases between. The germline V gene has CDR1 MNHEY and CDR2 SVGAGI. CDR3 DNA sequence: TGTGCCAGCAGTTACTTGGGACCGTACAATGAGCAGTTCTTC. Translation: CASSYLGPYNEQFF.

The chain combines TRBV6-1 with TRBJ1-5; 8 positions match TRBD1. Germline V lookup: CDR1 MNHNS, CDR2 SASEGT. Trimming took 4 bases from V and 5 from J; bases not matched to a gene: 7. The CDR3 has 15 residues. The CDR3: CASSVAGGIDQPQHF. DNA for the CDR3: TGTGCCAGCAGTGTTGCAGGGGGCATCGATCAGCCCCAGCATTTT.

The chain combines TRBV6-6 with TRBJ1-4, with 8 bases matching TRBD1. V shed 6 bases, J shed 7 bases, and the junction held 13 bases outside the gene matches. Germline CDR1 and CDR2: MNHNY and SVGAGI (reference sequence). The CDR3 covers 16 residues. CDR3 in DNA: TGTGCCAGCAGCTCGGACAGGGCTACGAGTGGTGAAAAACTGTTTTTT. Translation: CASSSDRATSGEKLFF.

This chain connects TRBV4-3 to TRBJ1-1; unclear D gene. CDR3 length: 13 residues. Looked up from germline, CDR1 is LGHNA and CDR2 is YSLEER. V lost 0 bases and J 6 bases, leaving 8 bases between the germline ends. CDR3 sequence: CASSQEIEAEAFF. For the CDR3, the DNA is TGCGCCAGCAGCCAAGAAATAGAAGCTGAAGCTTTCTTT.

V and J are TRBV13 and TRBJ2-2, with TRBD2 matching over 9 bases. The CDR3 covers 17 residues. After removal of 5 bases from V and 3 bases from J, the junction contained 10 bases not matched to a gene. CDR1 PRHDT and CDR2 FYEKMQ come from the germline V gene (reference sequence). The CDR3 coding sequence is TGTGCCAGCAGCGTAGCGGGGGCTTTACGTGACACCGGGGAGCTGTTTTTT. Translated, it gives CASSVAGALRDTGELFF.

This chain uses TRBV10-3 with TRBJ1-6, with 7 bases matching TRBD1. CDR1 and CDR2 (germline): ENHRY, SYGVKD. The V gene end was trimmed by 0 bases and the J gene end by 6 bases; junction bases not matched to a gene: 2. The CDR3 loop spans 15 amino acids. The DNA of the CDR3 is TGTGCCATCAGTGAGTCCCAGGGGGGTAATTCACCCCTCCACTTT. Its translation is CAISESQGGNSPLHF.

The rearrangement links TRBV28 to TRBJ2-7; maybe TRBD1 (5 bases). The CDR3 is 13 residues long. V lost 2 bases and J lost 3, with 8 bases in between. The germline CDR1 and CDR2 sequences are MDHEN and SYDVKM. The CDR3 protein is CASSLEGDYEQYF. The CDR3 DNA reads TGTGCCAGCAGTTTAGAAGGGGACTACGAGCAGTACTTC. Supplemented by reference TRBV28 and TRBJ2-7, the full variable domain reads DVKVTQSSRYLVKRTGEKVFLECVQDMDHENMFWYRQDPGLGLRLIYFSYDVKMKEKGDIPEGYSVSREKKERFSLILESASTNQTSMYLCASSLEGDYEQYFGPGTRLTVT.

This clone has only one observation. The chain couples TRBV2 to TRBJ1-2; 7 nucleotides line up with TRBD1. Germline loops: CDR1 SNHLY, CDR2 FYNNEI. The V segment lost 7 bases and the J segment 2 bases; nucleotides outside the gene matches: 7. The CDR3 covers 14 residues. This CDR3 reads CASTGGTDNYGYTF. The CDR3 nucleotides read TGTGCCAGCACTGGGGGGACAGACAACTATGGCTACACCTTC.

The rearrangement joins TRBV4-1 to TRBJ2-1; 7 bases match TRBD2. Losses at the gene ends were 1 base for V and 1 base for J; bases not matched to a gene: 10. The CDR3 loop spans 18 amino acids. Per germline, CDR1 MGHRA and CDR2 YSYEKL. In DNA, the CDR3 is TGCGCCAGCAGCCAAGTCGCTGGGACGGGGGGATCCTACAATGAGCAGTTCTTC. Translation gives CASSQVAGTGGSYNEQFF.

J is TRBJ2-1 and V is TRBV27; 10 bases line up with TRBD2. Trimming removed 0 bases from V and 2 bases from J; junction bases left unmatched: 1. The CDR3 length is 16 residues. Germline CDR1 is MNHEY and CDR2 is SMNVEV (reference sequence). Written as DNA, the CDR3 is TGTGCCAGCAGTTTATCACTAGCGGGGCCCTACAATGAGCAGTTCTTC. The encoded protein is CASSLSLAGPYNEQFF.

The chain combines TRBV7-9 with TRBJ2-5, with TRBD2 matching 10 bases. The CDR3 covers 15 residues. Germline-derived CDR1 and CDR2 are SEHNR and FQNEAQ (reference sequence). After removal of 4 bases from V and 1 base from J, the junction contained 3 bases not matched to a gene. CDR3 DNA sequence: TGTGCCAGCAGCTATGGACTAGCGGTCCAAGAGACCCAGTACTTC. It specifies CASSYGLAVQETQYF.

The V gene is TRBV5-1, the J gene TRBJ1-1; a weak D match, TRBD1 (5 bases). This CDR3 spans 15 amino acids. V shed 5 bases and J shed 3 bases, with 17 bases lying between them. The germline V gene encodes CDR1 SGHRS and CDR2 YFSETQ. The CDR3: CASSHNPGTYTEAFF. Written as DNA, the CDR3 is TGCGCCAGCAGTCATAATCCAGGGACGTACACTGAAGCTTTCTTT.

The rearrangement uses TRBV2 and TRBJ2-5; TRBD1 aligns across 8 bases. CDR1 and CDR2 from the germline V gene are SNHLY and FYNNEI. The CDR3 length is 16 residues. Trimming took 6 bases from V and 0 from J; bases not matched to a gene: 9. CDR3 DNA sequence: TGTGCCAGCAGCGAAATGACAGGGGCTTACCAAGAGACCCAGTACTTC. This sequence encodes CASSEMTGAYQETQYF.